This entry is about one T cell receptor (beta chain). This sample was included in a study of T cell responses to AZD1222 COVID-19 vaccine. Sequenced by immunoSEQ multiplex PCR; TCRdb stores in-frame clones only, minus some. Found here are more than 95,000 clones, around 90% of them singletons; the top ten hold 7% to 10%. The clonotype comes from an adult in good health. Material: peripheral blood, obtained on day 0 of AZD1222 vaccination.

CDR3 region: CASSVKGQGKRWDQPQHF. The CDR3 DNA reads TGTGCCAGCAGCGTAAAGGGACAGGGAAAGCGATGGGATCAGCCCCAGCATTTT. The J gene is TRBJ1-5, the V gene TRBV9; 9 bases line up with TRBD1. V shed 1 base and J 5 bases; nucleotides not matched to a gene: 13. The CDR3 length is 18 residues. Germline V gene data show CDR1 as SGDLS and CDR2 as YYNGEE.